This TCR beta chain appears in the sequencing data of a study of T cell responses to AZD1222 COVID-19 vaccine. There are 16 residues in the CDR3. Unmatched junction bases numbered 4, after V lost 3 bases and J lost 0 bases. CDR1 and CDR2 from the germline V gene are PRHDT and FYEKMQ (reference sequence). This clone came up a few times. What it binds is unknown. Whole-study findings and limits: Females outnumbered males among donors, who were mostly white British; clonal diversity was possibly underestimated. Repertoire sampling was restricted to post-peak T cell response timepoints.

The table came from immunoSEQ multiplex PCR; TCRdb's copy has only in-frame clones and leaves some out. The top ten clones hold approximately 4% of a sample with around 110,000 clones, 87% of them seen once. The sequenced sample was peripheral blood, obtained on day 0 of AZD1222 vaccination. The chain recombines TRBV13 with TRBJ1-2; 10 bases align to TRBD1. The TCR originated in an adult in good health. CDR3 residues: CASSLGTGVTNYGYTF. CDR3 bases: TGTGCCAGCAGCTTGGGGACAGGGGTAACTAACTATGGCTACACCTTC.